A selection of T cell receptor beta chains follows, all from one sample in a study of T cells in Graves' hyperthyroidism and ophthalmopathy. TCRdb independently ran MiXCR on the multiplex PCR reads; one entry per CDR3 protein. The data show some 300,000 distinct CDR3 sequences, approximately 18% seen once. Sequences were obtained from blood. Receptors were obtained from a man aged 45-60 years with Graves' ophthalmopathy. Each CDR3 is given with its conserved first and last residue. D genes are given only for firm matches. Size is stated for part of the rows, as once, few or many counts, or as a class when the clone is expanded.

>TRBD1|many|TRBJ1-2|TRBV11-2
CASSLGRRGPYGYTF
TGTGCCAGCAGCTTAGGGCGCAGGGGGCCATATGGCTACACCTTC
>.|.|TRBJ2-3|TRBV9
CASSGASYTDTQYF
TGTGCCAGCAGCGGAGCCAGCTACACAGATACGCAGTATTTT
>TRBD2|few|TRBJ2-7|TRBV20-1
CSAYTSARGYEQYF
TGCAGTGCTTACACTAGCGCGAGGGGTTACGAGCAGTACTTC
>.|.|TRBJ1-5|TRBV5-6
CASSLVGPNQPQHF
TGTGCCAGCAGCTTGGTTGGGCCCAATCAGCCCCAGCATTTT
>.|many|TRBJ2-7|TRBV3-1
CASSQDAGITYEQYF
TGTGCCAGCAGCCAAGACGCTGGGATAACCTACGAGCAGTACTTC
>.|.|TRBJ1-5|TRBV19
CASSIGGNPNQPQHF
TGTGCCAGTAGTATAGGGGGGAACCCCAATCAGCCCCAGCATTTT
>.|few|TRBJ2-1|TRBV9
CASSAVLIGDEQFF
TGTGCCAGCAGCGCGGTCCTAATCGGAGATGAGCAGTTCTTC
>TRBD1|many|TRBJ1-6|TRBV6-1
CASRDGQGAMALHF
TGTGCCAGCAGGGACGGACAGGGGGCGATGGCCCTCCACTTT
>TRBD1|many|TRBJ2-7|TRBV7-3
CASSLTRRQGNAYEQYF
TGTGCCAGCAGCTTAACGCGGAGACAGGGAAACGCCTACGAGCAGTACTTC
>.|few|TRBJ2-1|TRBV12-3/TRBV12-4
CASSQSGEQFF
TGTGCCAGCAGCCAGAGCGGGGAGCAGTTCTTC
>TRBD2|.|TRBJ2-2|TRBV19
CASSTWTSSSNTGELFF
TGTGCCAGTAGTACTTGGACTAGCAGCTCGAACACCGGGGAGCTGTTTTTT
>TRBD2|.|TRBJ2-5|TRBV15
CATSGPSGETQYF
TGTGCCACCAGCGGACCTAGCGGGGAGACCCAGTACTTC
>.|.|TRBJ2-6|TRBV4-2
CASSERTSSGANVLTF
TGTGCCAGCAGTGAAAGGACTTCCTCTGGGGCCAACGTCCTGACTTTC
>.|.|TRBJ1-2|TRBV12-3/TRBV12-4
CASRLQTGRVGYGYTF
TGTGCCAGCAGACTGCAGACAGGACGAGTGGGCTATGGCTACACCTTC
>.|.|TRBJ2-3|TRBV5-1
CASSFPGWPTDTQYF
TGCGCCAGCAGCTTCCCTGGGTGGCCCACAGATACGCAGTATTTT
>.|.|TRBJ2-2|TRBV4-1
CASSPLVREWLTGELFF
TGCGCCAGCAGCCCCCTTGTCAGGGAGTGGTTAACCGGGGAGCTGTTTTTT
>.|.|TRBJ2-7|TRBV6-2/TRBV6-3
CASTLGPMSYEQYF
TGTGCCAGCACCCTAGGACCCATGAGCTACGAGCAGTACTTC
>.|.|TRBJ2-7|TRBV6-5
CASSYSGTPTYEQYF
TGTGCCAGCAGTTACTCGGGGACTCCCACCTACGAGCAGTACTTC
>.|few|TRBJ2-7|TRBV11-2
CASSLGGVVGEQYF
TGTGCCAGCAGCTTAGGGGGGGTCGTTGGAGAGCAGTACTTC
>.|few|TRBJ2-5|TRBV10-3
CAISYTVETQYF
TGTGCCATCAGTTATACAGTGGAGACCCAGTACTTC
>.|.|TRBJ1-5|TRBV5-1
CAGSEGSGSNQPQHF
TGCGCCGGCTCCGAGGGCTCCGGTAGCAATCAGCCCCAGCATTTT
>TRBD2|few|TRBJ2-5|TRBV4-1
CASSQEASGRQETQYF
TGCGCCAGCAGCCAAGAAGCTAGCGGGAGACAGGAGACCCAGTACTTC
>.|many|TRBJ2-7|TRBV28
CASSFGRDEQYF
TGTGCCAGCAGTTTCGGAAGGGACGAGCAGTACTTC
>.|.|TRBJ2-1|TRBV7-3
CASSLRTAYNEQFF
TGTGCCAGCAGCTTAAGGACAGCCTACAATGAGCAGTTCTTC
>TRBD1|.|TRBJ2-5|TRBV9
CASSVRQGFQETQYF
TGTGCCAGCAGCGTGAGACAGGGCTTCCAAGAGACCCAGTACTTC
>TRBD2|few|TRBJ2-5|TRBV14
CASSRGGTSGSQETQYF
TGTGCCAGCAGCCGGGGCGGGACTAGCGGGAGTCAAGAGACCCAGTACTTC
>TRBD2|.|TRBJ2-5|TRBV28
CASSRGGGWETQYF
TGTGCCAGCAGCCGTGGCGGGGGGTGGGAGACCCAGTACTTC
>TRBD2|few|TRBJ2-7|TRBV5-6
CASSPILTSGRAGYEQYF
TGTGCCAGCAGCCCCATTTTAACTAGCGGGAGGGCCGGGTACGAGCAGTACTTC
>TRBD1|.|TRBJ1-1|TRBV5-1
CASSLAAQGATRRNTEAFF
TGCGCCAGCAGCTTGGCTGCACAGGGGGCGACTCGTAGGAACACTGAAGCTTTCTTT
>.|many|TRBJ2-3|TRBV7-3
CASSQARMGDTQYF
TGTGCCAGCAGCCAAGCCCGTATGGGAGATACGCAGTATTTT
>.|many|TRBJ2-1|TRBV11-3
CASSDDQRSYNEQFF
TGTGCCAGCAGTGACGACCAACGCTCCTACAATGAGCAGTTCTTC